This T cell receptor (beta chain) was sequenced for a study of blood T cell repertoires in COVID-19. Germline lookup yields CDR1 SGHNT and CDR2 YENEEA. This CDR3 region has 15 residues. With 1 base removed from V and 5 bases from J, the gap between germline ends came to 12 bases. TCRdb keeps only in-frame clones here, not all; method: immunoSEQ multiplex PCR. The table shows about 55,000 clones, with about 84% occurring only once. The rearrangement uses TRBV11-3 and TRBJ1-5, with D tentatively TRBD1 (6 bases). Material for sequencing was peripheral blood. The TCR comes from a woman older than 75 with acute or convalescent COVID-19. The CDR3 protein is CASSLVGAKDQPQHF. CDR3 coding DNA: TGTGCCAGCAGCTTAGTGGGGGCTAAAGATCAGCCCCAGCATTTT.